This entry lists 12 T cell receptor beta chains sequenced from one sample in a study of tumor-infiltrating lymphocytes in primary liver carcinoma (dated by TCRdb to about 2017). Instrument used: Illumina HiSeq 2500. Starting from about 500 ng total RNA, TCRbeta-specific cDNA was produced by reverse transcription with a constant-region primer and ProtoScript II reverse transcriptase. TCRbeta libraries were built with three nested multiplex PCR rounds, a slightly modified ARM-PCR procedure. Each of the first two PCR rounds ran for about 10 cycles and used multiplex TRBV1-TRBV30 forward primers together with a Cbeta reverse primer. Starting from the raw public reads, TCRdb applied fastp trimming at Q25, assembled clones with MiXCR and retained in-frame beta chains. CDR3 protein duplicates are merged, each entry listing the most common genes and DNA. The sample has tens of thousands of distinct CDR3 sequences on record, about three quarters of them singletons. The biggest ten clones account for about 25% of the sample.

Without any cell sorting, total RNA and DNA were extracted together from roughly 20-30 mg of bulk tissue using the AllPrep DNA/RNA mini kit. Material for sequencing was liver tumor tissue from sampling region 2. The label giving this sample's cell subset or site can be read as: tumor region T2, inferior pole. These receptors were collected from a man aged 35 to 55 with primary liver carcinoma and hepatitis B virus infection.

Of note for this clonotype: At one of its ends the junction is not consistent with the germline gene, which may arise from a read error. This CDR3 is CASSSLSGRTTVELFF. The DNA for the CDR3 is TGTGCTAGTAGTTCCTTGAGCGGGAGGACTACCGTGGAGCTGTTTTTT. V gene TRBV6-5 combines with J gene TRBJ2-2, with 9 nucleotides matching TRBD2. The CDR3 is made up of 16 amino acids. CDR1 and CDR2 from the germline V gene are MNHEY and SVGAGI.

The chain employs TRBV11-2 and TRBJ1-2, with D unclear. V was trimmed by 1 base and J by 12 bases, leaving 18 bases between them. The length of the CDR3 is 14 residues. From germline, CDR1 is SGHAT and CDR2 FQNNGV. The CDR3 DNA reads TGTGCCAGCAGCTTAGGTCCGGTTATCTATGACCACACCTTC. This encodes CASSLGPVIYDHTF.

As for this clonotype: Without the conserved terminal phenylalanine or tryptophan, this CDR3 likely stems from a read error. The CDR3 coding sequence is TGTGGCAGCAGTCTACATTATGGTCTAGCGAGGGTAGATGAGCAGTTCTTA. It specifies CGSSLHYGLARVDEQFL. This sequence joins TRBV28 and TRBJ2-1; D perhaps matches TRBD2 (6 bases). From germline, CDR1 is MDHEN and CDR2 SYDVKM. The CDR3 length is 17 residues.

The V and J genes are TRBV19 and TRBJ2-1; 8 bases line up with TRBD1. Germline V gives CDR1 LNHDA, CDR2 SQIVND (reference sequence). V lost 9 bases, J lost 2 bases, and 6 bases stayed unmatched. The CDR3 is 14 residues long. The CDR3 here is CASMDRVTYNEQFF. The CDR3 coding sequence is TGTGCCAGCATGGACAGGGTGACCTACAATGAGCAGTTCTTC.

This clonotype has a count of ten or more. In DNA, the CDR3 is TGTGCCAGCTCCAAAGAAGATGGCTACACCTTC. Residues: CASSKEDGYTF. This sequence joins TRBV28 and TRBJ1-2, with D unresolved. CDR1 is MDHEN, CDR2 SYDVKM, per germline. CDR3 size: 11 residues. Trimming stripped 8 bases from V and 6 bases from J, with 10 bases between.

By share, this clonotype ranks as medium-sized. Germline is not matched at one junction end, which may reflect a read error. The chain uses TRBV5-1 and TRBJ1-1, with a possible D match to TRBD1 (5 bases). CDR3 length: 14 amino acids. Germline V gene lookup returns CDR1 SGHRS and CDR2 YFSETQ. CDR3 in DNA: TGCGCCAGCACCTTGGGGGGAAGCTCGACTGAAGCTTTCTTT. Amino acid sequence: CASTLGGSSTEAFF.

Comments on this clonotype: Likely a read error: the CDR3 ends without its conserved phenylalanine or tryptophan. The chain recombines TRBV4-1 with TRBJ1-2; possibly TRBD1 for D (5 bases). The CDR3 length is 13 residues. CDR1 MGHRA and CDR2 YSYEKL come from the germline V gene. This CDR3 reads CPSNETANYGYTL. CDR3 DNA: TGCCCCAGCAACGAGACAGCTAACTATGGCTACACCCTC.

V and J are TRBV6-5 and TRBJ2-1; possible D gene TRBD2, 6 bases. Germline CDR1 is MNHEY and CDR2 is SVGAGI. The V end lost 6 bases, the J end lost 5 bases, and 11 bases lay between the germline ends. CDR3 size: 13 residues. CDR3 region: CASSYTSNNEQFF. The CDR3 region has the DNA TGTGCCAGCAGCTACACTAGCAACAATGAGCAGTTCTTC.

This clonotype was detected many times. The rearrangement uses TRBV28 and TRBJ2-7; D gene ambiguous. V was shortened by 3 bases and J by 5 bases, with 17 bases between the two germline ends. CDR3 size: 15 residues. Germline V gives CDR1 MDHEN, CDR2 SYDVKM. This CDR3 is CASSFQLGASDEQYF. The CDR3 nucleotides are TGTGCCAGCAGTTTCCAGCTAGGCGCGTCAGACGAGCAGTACTTC.

The chain links TRBV29-1 to TRBJ2-5, with D perhaps TRBD2 (6 bases). CDR1 SQVTM and CDR2 ANQGSEA come from the germline V gene. Trimming took 6 bases from V and 5 from J, leaving 13 bases between them. The CDR3 covers 12 residues. The chain's CDR3 is CSVVADVETQYF. The CDR3 DNA reads as TGCAGCGTGGTAGCGGACGTGGAGACCCAGTACTTC.

This clonotype was seen only once. This may be a read error, as it is one base from a much larger clone. The V gene is TRBV5-1, the J gene TRBJ2-5; weak D call: TRBD1 (6 bases). The CDR3 runs 14 residues. Germline V gives CDR1 SGHRS, CDR2 YFSETQ. Trimming pared 0 bases from V and 3 bases from J, leaving 9 bases between. The CDR3 here is CASSLGGQKETQYF. The CDR3 DNA follows: TGCGCCAGCAGCTTGGGAGGACAGAAAGAGACCCAGTACTTC.

As to this clonotype: At one end, the junction sequence differs from germline, possibly due to a read error. The rearrangement joins TRBV7-9 to TRBJ1-2; 7 nucleotides agree with TRBD1. CDR1 and CDR2 (germline): SEHNR, FQNEAQ (reference sequence). The CDR3 extends over 13 amino acids. CDR3 amino acids: CASGTGTAYGYTF. The CDR3 nucleotides read TGTGCCAGCGGTACTGGGACAGCCTATGGTTACACCTTC.